These 22 T cell receptor beta chains originate from one sample sequenced in a study of naive and memory T cell subsets. The SP2 primer and nested alpha and beta constant region primers amplified ligated cDNA in four rounds. TCRdb fed the 5' RACE reads into MiXCR, producing one record per CDR3 protein. The profile covers about 59,000 distinct CDR3 sequences, with under 10% appearing a single time and roughly 21% taken by the ten largest. An oligonucleotide containing a UMI was ligated to the 3' end of TCR cDNA. The receptors originated from a female donor in good health.

There are a few counts of this clonotype. The J gene is TRBJ1-5, the V gene TRBV20-1, with 7 bases aligning to TRBD1. The CDR3 has 12 residues. J was trimmed by 10 bases and V by 6 bases; bases with no gene match: 9. The germline CDR1 and CDR2 sequences are DFQATT and SNEGSKA (reference sequence). CDR3 coding DNA: TGCAGTGCCATACAGGGGCCGGCACCCCAGCATTTT. This gives the protein CSAIQGPAPQHF.

This clonotype was detected a few times. The chain recombines TRBV3-1 with TRBJ2-5; the D is unclear. Germline V CDR1 and CDR2: LGHDT, YNNKEL (reference sequence). The CDR3 has 12 amino acids. The ends were cut back, 6 bases at V and 5 bases at J, with 10 bases in the middle. The CDR3: CASSRNWETQYF. CDR3 nucleotide sequence: TGTGCCAGCAGTCGCAATTGGGAGACCCAGTACTTC.

The chain links TRBV15 to TRBJ2-1; TRBD2 matches 9 bases. The CDR3 has 15 residues. Germline lookup yields CDR1 LNHNV and CDR2 YYDKDF (reference sequence). V trimming: 1 base; J trimming: 5 bases; junction bases outside the gene matches: 3. Here the CDR3 DNA reads TGTGCCACCAGCAGAGGGAGACTAGCGGACAATGAGCAGTTCTTC. Amino acids: CATSRGRLADNEQFF.

The CDR3 DNA follows: TGTGCCAGCAGCTTAAGCGGGACGAGCTACGAGCAGTACTTC. This translates into CASSLSGTSYEQYF. This sequence joins TRBV11-2 and TRBJ2-7, with TRBD2 matching 7 bases. CDR1 is SGHAT and CDR2 is FQNNGV in the germline V gene. This CDR3 comprises 14 residues. V was pared by 2 bases and J by 3 bases, with 4 bases of the junction left unmatched.

The chain has TRBV14 and TRBJ2-7; D gene uncertain. Germline loops: CDR1 SGHDN, CDR2 FVKESK. There are 12 residues in the CDR3. V lost 4 bases and J 2 bases, leaving 6 bases between the germline ends. CDR3 DNA: TGTGCCAGCAGCCTATCTCCCTACGAGCAGTACTTC. Protein sequence: CASSLSPYEQYF.

This rearrangement joins TRBV6-1 to TRBJ2-7, with D perhaps matching TRBD1 (5 bases). Trimming shortened V by 6 bases and J by 2 bases, and 14 bases separated the two germline ends. Germline assignment: CDR1 MNHNS and CDR2 SASEGT. The CDR3 spans 14 residues. The CDR3 protein is CASSFGHTTYEQYF. The CDR3 DNA reads TGTGCCAGCAGCTTCGGACACACGACCTACGAGCAGTACTTC.

This sequence joins TRBV9 and TRBJ2-2, with D hard to call. The length of the CDR3 is 13 residues. Germline V gives CDR1 SGDLS, CDR2 YYNGEE. V lost 4 bases, J lost 1 base, and 5 bases lay in between. CDR3 sequence: CASSQQNTGELFF. Written as DNA, the CDR3 is TGTGCCAGCAGCCAACAGAACACCGGGGAGCTGTTTTTT.

This chain joins TRBV28 and TRBJ2-7; weak D call: TRBD1 (6 bases). The CDR3 consists of 11 residues. CDR1 is MDHEN and CDR2 is SYDVKM in the germline V gene. Trimming took 10 bases from V and 12 from J, leaving 19 bases between them. CDR3 sequence: CATVLAGTPYF. The CDR3 DNA follows: TGTGCCACCGTCTTGGCCGGGACACCGTACTTC.

CDR3 bases: TGTGCCAGCAGGCCGACCAGCAGCATGACTCGGGAGCAGTACTTC. Its protein is CASRPTSSMTREQYF. V is TRBV28 and J is TRBJ2-7; D is unclear. Per germline, CDR1 MDHEN and CDR2 SYDVKM. The CDR3 contains 15 residues. The germline V and J ends were trimmed by 6 bases and 7 bases, with 22 bases remaining between them.

This clonotype was detected many times. The chain is built from TRBV20-1 and TRBJ1-2; D gene uncertain. The V gene lost 8 bases and the J gene lost 0 bases, with 10 bases spanning the gap. CDR3 length: 12 amino acids. Per the germline V gene, CDR1 is DFQATT and CDR2 is SNEGSKA (reference sequence). The CDR3 DNA reads as TGCAGTACGGTCATATCTAACTATGGCTACACCTTC. Protein sequence: CSTVISNYGYTF.

DNA of the CDR3: TGTGCCAGCAGCCAAGTGGGGACTAGCGGCGACGAGCAGTACTTC. Its protein is CASSQVGTSGDEQYF. This rearrangement joins TRBV14 to TRBJ2-7; 11 bases fit TRBD2. Looked up from germline, CDR1 is SGHDN and CDR2 is FVKESK. Trimming cost V 1 base and J 5 bases; bases outside gene matches: 4. The CDR3 spans 15 residues.

This clonotype has only a few counts. The chain has TRBV29-1 and TRBJ2-7; D unresolved. The CDR3 spans 13 residues. CDR1 is SQVTM, CDR2 ANQGSEA, per germline. The V gene lost 7 bases and the J gene lost 0 bases, with 13 bases spanning the gap. Here the CDR3 reads CSARTASSYEQYF. The CDR3 bases are TGCAGCGCCCGGACCGCGAGCTCCTACGAGCAGTACTTC.

This clonotype was seen repeatedly, ten times or more. V is TRBV4-1 and J is TRBJ1-1; D may be TRBD1 (5 bases). Trimming cost V 3 bases and J 1 base, with 12 bases left between them. CDR3 size: 15 residues. Germline V lookup: CDR1 MGHRA, CDR2 YSYEKL. CDR3 in amino acids: CASSQAWGKNTEAFF. CDR3 nucleotide sequence: TGCGCCAGCAGCCAGGCGTGGGGGAAGAACACTGAAGCTTTCTTT.

This clonotype was detected only a few times. The J gene is TRBJ1-1, the V gene TRBV2, with a possible D match to TRBD1 (5 bases). Germline V lookup: CDR1 SNHLY, CDR2 FYNNEI. The CDR3 sequence is 15 residues long. With 1 base removed from V and 5 bases from J, the gap between germline ends came to 14 bases. CDR3 coding DNA: TGTGCCAGCAGTGAAGGCCAGGGCAGAGTTACTGAAGCTTTCTTT. This sequence encodes CASSEGQGRVTEAFF.

A few counts support this clonotype. V usage is TRBV3-1 and J usage is TRBJ1-3; perhaps TRBD1 as D (6 bases). Germline V gene sequence: CDR1 LGHDT, CDR2 YNNKEL (reference sequence). V dropped 4 bases and J dropped 1 base, with 17 bases sitting between them. CDR3 length: 17 amino acids. Here the CDR3 DNA reads TGTGCCAGCAGCCCGGGGTACAGGGTTGCTTCTGGAAACACCATATATTTT. It specifies CASSPGYRVASGNTIYF.

This chain connects TRBV13 to TRBJ2-3; D gene ambiguous. Germline V gene lookup returns CDR1 PRHDT and CDR2 FYEKMQ (reference sequence). The CDR3 is 13 amino acids. V lost 4 bases and J 2 bases, leaving 7 bases between the germline ends. Written as DNA, the CDR3 is TGTGCCAGCAGCTCCCAATACACAGATACGCAGTATTTT. This translates into CASSSQYTDTQYF.

This clonotype was recorded a few times. CDR3 in DNA: TGCAGCGTTGAGGAGAGGGGACTAGCGGAGCAGTTCTTC. Its translation is CSVEERGLAEQFF. This chain uses TRBV29-1 with TRBJ2-1, with 10 bases lining up with TRBD2. V shed 3 bases, J shed 10 bases, and the junction held 6 bases outside the gene matches. The germline CDR1 and CDR2 sequences are SQVTM and ANQGSEA. This CDR3 region has 13 residues.

This clonotype was recorded at least ten times. The V call is TRBV5-1, the J call TRBJ2-7; 8 nucleotides align to TRBD1. Unmatched junction bases numbered 2, after V lost 4 bases and J lost 2 bases. There are 13 residues in the CDR3. The V gene's germline CDR1 is SGHRS and CDR2 YFSETQ. The CDR3 reads CASSMDRAYEQYF. CDR3 bases: TGCGCCAGCAGCATGGACAGGGCCTACGAGCAGTACTTC.

The table lists this clonotype with a few counts. This CDR3 is CASSLVSGRPSSYEQYF. The CDR3, as DNA: TGTGCCAGCAGCTTGGTTAGCGGGAGGCCGAGCTCCTACGAGCAGTACTTC. The chain links TRBV7-2 to TRBJ2-7; TRBD2 matches at 10 bases. This CDR3 contains 17 residues. V lost 3 bases, J lost 0 bases, and 8 bases stayed unmatched. Germline loops: CDR1 SGHTA, CDR2 FQGNSA.

The chain has TRBV12-3 or TRBV12-4 and TRBJ1-5, with 7 positions matching TRBD1. Trimming took 3 bases from V and 7 from J; bases not matched to a gene: 3. The CDR3 covers 13 residues. Here the CDR3 reads CASSLTGRQPQHF. CDR3 DNA: TGTGCCAGCAGTTTGACAGGGAGGCAGCCCCAGCATTTT.

J is TRBJ2-3 and V is TRBV6-4; the D gene is possibly TRBD1 (6 bases). Trimming removed 4 bases at V and 0 bases at J, with 11 bases between. This CDR3 contains 15 residues. CDR1 and CDR2 from the germline V gene are MRHNA and SNTAGT. The CDR3 DNA reads as TGTGCCAGCAGTGTGGGGGCCTCCAGCACAGATACGCAGTATTTT. Translated: CASSVGASSTDTQYF.

This clonotype came up a few times. The CDR3 here is CSISGTNYGYTF. CDR3 in DNA: TGCAGCATTTCCGGGACTAACTATGGCTACACCTTC. The chain links TRBV29-1 to TRBJ1-2; D not resolved. From germline, CDR1 is SQVTM and CDR2 ANQGSEA. This CDR3 comprises 12 residues. Trimming cost V 8 bases and J 0 bases, with 10 bases left between them.